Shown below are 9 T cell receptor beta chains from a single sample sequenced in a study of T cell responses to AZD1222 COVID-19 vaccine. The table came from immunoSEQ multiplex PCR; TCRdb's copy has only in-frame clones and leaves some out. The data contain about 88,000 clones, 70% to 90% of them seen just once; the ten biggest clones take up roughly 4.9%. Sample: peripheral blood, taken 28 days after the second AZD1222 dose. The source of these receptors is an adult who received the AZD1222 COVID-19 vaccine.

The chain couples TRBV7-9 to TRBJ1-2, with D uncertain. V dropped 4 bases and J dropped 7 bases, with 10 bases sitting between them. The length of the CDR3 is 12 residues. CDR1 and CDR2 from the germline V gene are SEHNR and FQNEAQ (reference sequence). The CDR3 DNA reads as TGTGCCAGCAGCTATACAGATAGTGGCTACACCTTC. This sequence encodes CASSYTDSGYTF.

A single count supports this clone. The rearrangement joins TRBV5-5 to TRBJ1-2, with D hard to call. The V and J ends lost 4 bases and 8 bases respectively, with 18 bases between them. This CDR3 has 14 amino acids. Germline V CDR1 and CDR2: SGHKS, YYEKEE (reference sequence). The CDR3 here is CASSPLDESLGYTF. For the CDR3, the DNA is TGTGCCAGCAGCCCTCTAGATGAGTCATTGGGCTACACCTTC.

The CDR3 nucleotides read TGTGCCAGCAGTCGCCTGGGAGCGGTTTCTGGGGCCAACGTCCTGACTTTC. Protein sequence: CASSRLGAVSGANVLTF. The chain is built from TRBV4-2 and TRBJ2-6; tentatively, D is TRBD2 (5 bases). CDR3 length equals 17 residues. Germline CDR1 reads LGHNA; CDR2 reads YNFKEQ. V dropped 6 bases and J dropped 1 base, with 16 bases sitting between them.

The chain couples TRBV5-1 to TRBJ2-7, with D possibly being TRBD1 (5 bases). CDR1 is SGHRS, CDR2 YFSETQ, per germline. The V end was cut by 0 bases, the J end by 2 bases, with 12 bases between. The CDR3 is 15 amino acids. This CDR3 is CASSLARQGTYEQYF. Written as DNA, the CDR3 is TGCGCCAGCAGCTTGGCCAGGCAGGGTACCTACGAGCAGTACTTC.

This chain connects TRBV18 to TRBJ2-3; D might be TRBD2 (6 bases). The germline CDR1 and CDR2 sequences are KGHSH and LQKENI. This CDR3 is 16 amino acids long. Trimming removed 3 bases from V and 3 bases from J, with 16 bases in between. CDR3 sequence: CASSPLARGRTDTQYF. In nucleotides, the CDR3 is TGTGCCAGCTCACCCCTGGCCCGGGGGAGGACAGATACGCAGTATTTT.

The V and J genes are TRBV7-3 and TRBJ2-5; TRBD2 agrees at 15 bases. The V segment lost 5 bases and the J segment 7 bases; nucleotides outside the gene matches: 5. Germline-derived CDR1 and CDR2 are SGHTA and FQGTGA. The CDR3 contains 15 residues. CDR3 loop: CASSPPGLAGGTQYF. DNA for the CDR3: TGTGCCAGCAGCCCCCCGGGACTAGCGGGGGGGACCCAGTACTTC. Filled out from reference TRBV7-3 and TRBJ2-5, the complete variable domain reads GAGVSQTPSNKVTEKGKYVELRCDPISGHTALYWYRQSLGQGPEFLIYFQGTGAADDSGLPNDRFFAVRPEGSVSTLKIQRTERGDSAVYLCASSPPGLAGGTQYFGPGTRLLVL.

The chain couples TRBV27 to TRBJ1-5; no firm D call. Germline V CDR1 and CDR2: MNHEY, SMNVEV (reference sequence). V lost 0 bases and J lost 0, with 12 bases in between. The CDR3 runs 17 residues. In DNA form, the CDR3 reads TGTGCCAGCAGTTTATCGTGGTCAGCCTCTAGCAATCAGCCCCAGCATTTT. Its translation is CASSLSWSASSNQPQHF.

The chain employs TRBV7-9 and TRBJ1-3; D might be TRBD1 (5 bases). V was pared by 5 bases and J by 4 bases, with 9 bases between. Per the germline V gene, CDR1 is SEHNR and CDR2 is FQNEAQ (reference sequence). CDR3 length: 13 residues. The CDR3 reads CASSLDSGNTIYF. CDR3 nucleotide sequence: TGTGCCAGCAGCCTAGACAGCGGAAACACCATATATTTT.

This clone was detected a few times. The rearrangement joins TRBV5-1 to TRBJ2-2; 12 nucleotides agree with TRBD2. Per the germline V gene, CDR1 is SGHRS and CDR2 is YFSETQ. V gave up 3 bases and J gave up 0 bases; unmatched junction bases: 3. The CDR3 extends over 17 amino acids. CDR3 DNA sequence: TGCGCCAGCAGCTCACTAGCGGGGGGAGCGAACACCGGGGAGCTGTTTTTT. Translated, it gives CASSSLAGGANTGELFF.